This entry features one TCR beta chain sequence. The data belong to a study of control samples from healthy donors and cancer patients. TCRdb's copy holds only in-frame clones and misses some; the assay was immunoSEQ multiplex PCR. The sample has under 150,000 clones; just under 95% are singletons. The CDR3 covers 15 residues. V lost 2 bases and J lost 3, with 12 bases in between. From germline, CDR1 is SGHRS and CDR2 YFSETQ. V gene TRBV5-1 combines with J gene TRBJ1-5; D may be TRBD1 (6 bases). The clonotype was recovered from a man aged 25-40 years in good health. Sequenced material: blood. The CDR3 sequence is CASSFSGADNQPQHF. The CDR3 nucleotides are TGCGCCAGCAGCTTCTCAGGGGCTGACAATCAGCCCCAGCATTTT.